This T cell receptor (beta chain) was sequenced for a study of CD8+ T cells in alopecia areata. RNA was isolated and reverse transcribed to cDNA, the sequencing template. TCRdb's table, derived via immunoSEQ multiplex PCR, lists solely in-frame clones and lacks some. The table shows about 76,000 clones, with 60% to 70% occurring only once. The treatment is: oral pan-JAK inhibitor, 5-10 mg twice daily. The germline CDR1 and CDR2 sequences are MNHEY and SMNVEV (reference sequence). This CDR3 contains 14 residues. The V gene lost 5 bases and the J gene lost 0 bases, with 8 bases spanning the gap. This clone appeared a few times. Its antigen remains unknown. Study-level findings and limits: Among the top 100, expanded CD8+ clones were significantly decreased by tofacitinib, as was scalp clonality.

The chain has TRBV27 and TRBJ2-1; unclear D gene. This clonotype was obtained from a human donor with alopecia areata. The material sequenced was CD8+ T cells sorted from blood, taken at week 24, from a patient treated with tofacitinib. The DNA of the CDR3 is TGTGCCAGCAGTAGGGCAAGCTCCTACAATGAGCAGTTCTTC. It encodes CASSRASSYNEQFF.